Listed here are 13 T cell receptor beta chains from one sample, sequenced in a study of Graves' ophthalmopathy and Graves' hyperthyroidism listed by TCRdb under 2018. Sequencing was performed on an Illumina HiSeq 2000. For repertoire sequencing, TCR beta CDR3 regions were amplified from RNA transcripts. The first round was an RT-PCR using HTBI primers with the Qiagen OneStep RT-PCR kit, and this first round was followed by a second-round multiplex PCR, then size selection and purification. The public sequencing data were trimmed at Q25 with fastp and processed into clonotypes with MiXCR by TCRdb, which kept only in-frame beta chains. Rows merge per CDR3 protein into single entries with the most common DNA and genes. For this sample there are some 370,000 distinct CDR3 sequences; about a sixth appear just once. Roughly 2.3% of the sample lies in the top ten. Sequenced input: peripheral blood. The receptor source for this set is an adult woman with stable Graves' hyperthyroidism.

This clonotype was found many times. The chain combines TRBV6-1 with TRBJ2-7; 9 positions match TRBD1. V dropped 4 bases and J dropped 2; count of bases not matched to a gene: 12. Per germline, CDR1 MNHNS and CDR2 SASEGT. The CDR3 extends over 17 amino acids. The CDR3 here is CASSGGSGQGSPYEQYF. The DNA of the CDR3 is TGTGCCAGCAGTGGGGGGTCGGGACAGGGAAGCCCCTACGAGCAGTACTTC.

This clonotype was detected ten times or more. The J gene is TRBJ2-7, the V gene TRBV29-1, with D perhaps matching TRBD2 (5 bases). Germline V gene lookup returns CDR1 SQVTM and CDR2 ANQGSEA. The germline V and J ends were trimmed by 4 bases and 7 bases, with 17 bases remaining between them. The CDR3 runs 13 residues. In DNA form, the CDR3 reads TGCAGCGTTGGAGGGTTGAACTGGGGTGAGCAGTACTTC. Amino acids: CSVGGLNWGEQYF.

This clonotype has at least ten counts. The chain is built from TRBV2 and TRBJ2-5, with 16 positions matching TRBD2. The CDR3 runs to 18 residues. Germline V CDR1 and CDR2: SNHLY, FYNNEI. The V segment lost 7 bases and the J segment 2 bases; nucleotides outside the gene matches: 10. CDR3 DNA sequence: TGTGCCAGCATCTGGGGACTAGCGGGAGGGCCGAGTCAAGAGACCCAGTACTTC. Its translation is CASIWGLAGGPSQETQYF. The whole variable domain, filled in from reference TRBV2 and TRBJ2-5, reads EPEVTQTPSHQVTQMGQEVILRCVPISNHLYFYWYRQILGQKVEFLVSFYNNEISEKSEIFDDQFSVERPDGSNFTLKIRSTKLEDSAMYFCASIWGLAGGPSQETQYFGPGTRLLVL.

In its sample, this clonotype was seen a few times. This sequence joins TRBV6-1 and TRBJ2-2; D gene unclear. The CDR3 is 15 residues long. Germline loops: CDR1 MNHNS, CDR2 SASEGT. Trimming pared 3 bases from V and 0 bases from J, leaving 8 bases between. The CDR3 region has the DNA TGTGCCAGCAGTGACCGGGTACCGAACACCGGGGAGCTGTTTTTT. It codes for CASSDRVPNTGELFF.

This sequence joins TRBV27 and TRBJ1-2; 10 nucleotides agree with TRBD1. The germline gives CDR1 MNHEY, CDR2 SMNVEV (reference sequence). This CDR3 region has 15 residues. The V segment lost 6 bases and the J segment 4 bases; nucleotides outside the gene matches: 8. CDR3 region: CASSPGGQGSYGYTF. Here the CDR3 DNA reads TGTGCCAGCAGCCCCGGGGGACAGGGGTCCTATGGCTACACCTTC.

This clonotype has at least ten counts. This chain joins TRBV10-3 and TRBJ2-4, with 9 bases identical to TRBD2. V lost 0 bases, J lost 6 bases, and 12 bases stayed unmatched. CDR3 length equals 18 residues. CDR1 ENHRY and CDR2 SYGVKD come from the germline V gene. CDR3 sequence (DNA): TGTGCCATCAGTGAGTCGGGATTAGCGGGAGCGGGAGTAAACATTCAGTACTTC. Translated, it gives CAISESGLAGAGVNIQYF.

There are many counts of this clonotype. The chain employs TRBV6-4 and TRBJ2-6; D is perhaps TRBD1 or TRBD2 (5 bases each). The germline gives CDR1 MRHNA, CDR2 SNTAGT. The CDR3 is 16 amino acids. The V and J ends lost 6 bases and 1 base respectively, with 13 bases between them. In DNA form, the CDR3 reads TGTGCCAGCAGGGATCCCGAGGGGTCTGGGGCCAACGTCCTGACTTTC. It codes for CASRDPEGSGANVLTF.

There are many counts of this clonotype. This chain joins TRBV27 and TRBJ1-1; D is possibly TRBD1 (5 bases). The CDR3 has 14 residues. Germline CDR1 MNHEY, CDR2 SMNVEV (reference sequence). The ends were cut back, 5 bases at V and 3 bases at J, with 13 bases in the middle. CDR3 sequence: CASSRVEGDTEAFF. CDR3 bases: TGTGCCAGCAGTAGGGTTGAAGGGGACACTGAAGCTTTCTTT.

This clonotype was recorded at least ten times. This chain connects TRBV2 to TRBJ2-4, with 7 bases matching TRBD2. CDR3 length: 13 residues. Germline V gene sequence: CDR1 SNHLY, CDR2 FYNNEI. V was pared by 2 bases and J by 11 bases, with 6 bases of the junction left unmatched. The CDR3 protein is CASSEIWGGLQYF. CDR3 nucleotides: TGTGCCAGCAGTGAAATTTGGGGGGGACTTCAGTACTTC.

This clonotype has a count of ten or more. The chain is built from TRBV12-3 or TRBV12-4 and TRBJ1-1, with 9 positions matching TRBD1. There are 16 residues in the CDR3. With V trimmed by 5 bases and J by 5 bases, 12 bases remained unmatched. CDR3 bases: TGTGCCAGCAGTCAAAAACTACCGGACAGGGGTACTGAAGCTTTCTTT. It yields the protein CASSQKLPDRGTEAFF.

This clonotype was seen many times. The chain links TRBV10-3 to TRBJ1-1; D gene unclear. The CDR3 consists of 13 residues. Trimming cost V 3 bases and J 1 base, with 6 bases left between them. CDR1 is ENHRY and CDR2 is SYGVKD in the germline V gene. The CDR3 DNA follows: TGTGCCATCAGTGAATACAGGAACACTGAAGCTTTCTTT. It translates to CAISEYRNTEAFF.

At least ten counts were recorded for this clonotype. This chain connects TRBV12-3 or TRBV12-4 to TRBJ2-7; D gene unclear. The CDR3 has 15 amino acids. V gave up 5 bases and J gave up 2 bases, with 16 bases separating them. The DNA for the CDR3 is TGTGCCAGCAGTGCCCGGGCCCTCGCACCCTACGAGCAGTACTTC. As protein: CASSARALAPYEQYF.

This clonotype was seen at least ten times. This chain uses TRBV12-3 or TRBV12-4 with TRBJ2-7, with TRBD2 matching over 12 bases. Unmatched junction bases numbered 3, after V lost 2 bases and J lost 1 base. The CDR3 sequence is 16 residues long. The CDR3 DNA reads TGTGCCAGCAGTTTATCAGGACTAGCGGGGTCCTACGAGCAGTACTTC. This encodes CASSLSGLAGSYEQYF.